Listed below are T cell receptor beta chains from one sample, sequenced in a study of blood T cell repertoires in COVID-19. The table came from immunoSEQ multiplex PCR; TCRdb's copy has only in-frame clones and leaves some out. Among about 75,000 clones listed, approximately 79% were seen once. The material sequenced was peripheral blood. The receptors stem from a woman of 80 years or more with active or convalescent COVID-19. Each CDR3 is given with its conserved first and last residue. D genes are given only for firm matches. Clone sizes are given selectively: once, few, many, or a class where the clone is expanded.

>TRBD1|TRBJ1-3|TRBV25-1|NA
TGTGCCAGCACCCCAGGACAGGGTGGAAACACCATATATTTT
CASTPGQGGNTIYF
>NA|TRBJ2-7|TRBV9|NA
TGTGCCAGCAGCGGCGAGGGGGGGCGTGAGCAGTACTTC
CASSGEGGREQYF
>TRBD2|TRBJ2-3|TRBV9|NA
TGTGCCAGCAGCGCAGCAGGACTAGCTAGCACAGATACGCAGTATTTT
CASSAAGLASTDTQYF
>TRBD1|TRBJ2-5|TRBV10-1|NA
TGCGCCAGCAGTGGGGACAGGAGCGCCTGGGGAATGGGGACCCAGTACTTC
CASSGDRSAWGMGTQYF
>TRBD1|TRBJ2-7|TRBV28|NA
TGTGCCAGCAGTTTAGCCGGGACAGGGGCTGGGGAGCAGTACTTC
CASSLAGTGAGEQYF
>NA|TRBJ1-1|TRBV5-1|few
TGCGCCAGCACCATCACGGGGGGCCAGGGAACTGAAGCTTTCTTT
CASTITGGQGTEAFF
>TRBD2|TRBJ2-3|TRBV28|NA
TGTGCCAGCAGTCCACGATTAAGGACTAGCGGGAAAAATACGCAGTATTTT
CASSPRLRTSGKNTQYF
>TRBD1|TRBJ2-1|TRBV9|NA
TGTGCCAGCAGCGTACGGGACAGGTTGTCCCTCTCCTACAATGAGCAGTTCTTC
CASSVRDRLSLSYNEQFF
>NA|TRBJ2-7|TRBV7-3|NA
TGTGCCAGCAGCCCTGTTGCGGGTCCATCCTACGAGCAGTACTTC
CASSPVAGPSYEQYF
>NA|TRBJ2-1|TRBV12-1|NA
TGTGCCAGCAGCTTTGTGTTCGGGCAGTTCTTC
CASSFVFGQFF
>NA|TRBJ1-5|TRBV28|once
TGTGCCAGCAGTTTATCCAGGGGAACTTATAGCAATCAGCCCCAGCATTTT
CASSLSRGTYSNQPQHF
>NA|TRBJ2-7|TRBV6-6|NA
TGTGCCAGCAGTTCCAACCCCGGGATTATATACGAGCAGTACTTC
CASSSNPGIIYEQYF
>NA|TRBJ1-2|TRBV5-4|NA
TGTGCCAGCAGCTTGTGGGGGCTCGGTAACTATGGCTACACCTTC
CASSLWGLGNYGYTF
>NA|TRBJ1-3|TRBV3-1/TRBV3-2|NA
TGTGCCAGCAGCCAAGAGACCCACAGGGCTACGGGAAACACCATATATTTT
CASSQETHRATGNTIYF
>TRBD2|TRBJ2-7|TRBV5-4|few
TGTGCCAGCAGCTTGGGGGGGAGCGGGAACTACGAGCAGTACTTC
CASSLGGSGNYEQYF
>TRBD1|TRBJ2-7|TRBV6-1|NA
TGTGCCAGCAGTGAAACCTTGGGCAGGGGGTACGAGCAGTACTTC
CASSETLGRGYEQYF
>TRBD1|TRBJ2-1|TRBV5-1|NA
TGCGCCAGCCGAGGCGGGACAGGCGCTTACAATGAGCAGTTCTTC
CASRGGTGAYNEQFF
>NA|TRBJ1-1|TRBV2|few
TGTGCCAGCAAGACAGAAATGAACACTGAAGCTTTCTTT
CASKTEMNTEAFF
>NA|TRBJ2-7|TRBV5-5|NA
TGTGCCAGCAGCTGGGGCGGAACCTACGAGCAGTACTTC
CASSWGGTYEQYF
>TRBD2|TRBJ2-3|TRBV11-2|few
TGTGCCAGCAGCTTAAGGACTAGCGGGAGGGCCAAGGCAGATACGCAGTATTTT
CASSLRTSGRAKADTQYF
>NA|TRBJ2-7|TRBV6-5|NA
TGTGCCAGCAGTTCTACTAGATCCTACGAGCAGTACTTC
CASSSTRSYEQYF
>TRBD2|TRBJ2-3|TRBV3-1/TRBV3-2|NA
TGTGCCAGCAGCCTAATTCATCCGGGACTAGCGGGGGGCACAGATACGCAGTATTTT
CASSLIHPGLAGGTDTQYF
>NA|TRBJ1-3|TRBV7-2|once
TGTGCCAGCAGCTCACAGGCGAGCTCTGGAAACACCATATATTTT
CASSSQASSGNTIYF
>TRBD1|TRBJ2-2|TRBV7-8|NA
TGTGCCAGCAGCTTAAGGGACAGGAGTATTCTCGGGGAGCTGTTTTTT
CASSLRDRSILGELFF
>TRBD1|TRBJ1-2|TRBV11-2|NA
TGTGCCAGCAGCCTCACGCCGGGACAGAATTTCTATGGCTACACCTTC
CASSLTPGQNFYGYTF
>NA|TRBJ1-2|TRBV4-1|NA
TGCGCCAGCAGCCTCCCGGGTAACTATGGCTACACCTTC
CASSLPGNYGYTF
>TRBD1|TRBJ1-2|TRBV7-2|NA
TGTGCCAGCAGCACCCGACAGGGGCCTAACTATGGCTACACCTTC
CASSTRQGPNYGYTF
>NA|TRBJ1-2|TRBV5-1|many
TGCGCCAGCAGCTTGGACGACAGCTGGGCCACTAACTATGGCTACACCTTC
CASSLDDSWATNYGYTF
>TRBD1|TRBJ1-2|TRBV7-8|NA
TGTGCCAGCAGCCCACCGACAGGGGGCTCCTATGGCTACACCTTC
CASSPPTGGSYGYTF
>NA|TRBJ2-7|TRBV9|NA
TGTGCCAGCAGCGTAGGCTGGGGGGAAGAATTCATCTACGAGCAGTACTTC
CASSVGWGEEFIYEQYF
>NA|TRBJ1-3|TRBV19|NA
TGTGCCAGTAGTATCTTTCGAGGGGGAATAACAACTGGAAACACCATATATTTT
CASSIFRGGITTGNTIYF
>NA|TRBJ1-3|TRBV5-1|NA
TGCGCCAGCAGCTTGAACGGAGGAGAAAACACCATATATTTT
CASSLNGGENTIYF
>NA|TRBJ1-1|TRBV19|NA
TGTGCCAGTAGTATTGGATGGAGCACTGAAGCTTTCTTT
CASSIGWSTEAFF
>TRBD2|TRBJ2-7|TRBV6-2/TRBV6-3|NA
TGTGCCAGCAGCCGACTAGCGGGGGAGTCCTACGAGCAGTACTTC
CASSRLAGESYEQYF
>NA|TRBJ2-7|TRBV10-1|NA
TGCGCCAGCAGTGATAGGACCGGGGGCGAGCAGTACTTC
CASSDRTGGEQYF
>NA|TRBJ2-2|TRBV5-6|NA
TGTGCCAGCACGAGCGGGCTGGGGACCGGGGAGCTGTTTTTT
CASTSGLGTGELFF
>TRBD2|TRBJ2-1|TRBV4-1|NA
TGCGCCAGCAGCCAAGATCTTCTGACTAGCGGGCAGTTCTTC
CASSQDLLTSGQFF
>NA|TRBJ2-7|TRBV28|NA
TGTGCCAGCACCTCAGGGGTCCACGAGCAGTACTTC
CASTSGVHEQYF
>TRBD1|TRBJ1-6|TRBV27|NA
TGTGCCAGCAGTAGGACAGGGGCCGATGGACCCCTCCACTTT
CASSRTGADGPLHF
>NA|TRBJ1-1|TRBV28|NA
TGTGCCAGCAGTAAAACCCTCGCCGACTCGCAAGAAGCTTTCTTT
CASSKTLADSQEAFF
>NA|TRBJ2-7|TRBV5-5|NA
TGTGCCAGCAGCTTGGAGGTACCAGCGCGACAGTACTTC
CASSLEVPARQYF
>NA|TRBJ1-3|TRBV7-6|NA
TGTGCCAGCAGCTTAGCTGGGGCGGGAGTTGGAAACACCATATATTTT
CASSLAGAGVGNTIYF
>TRBD1|TRBJ2-7|TRBV30|NA
TGTGCCTGGAGTCCCCGTGGGGGGACAGGGGGGACCTACGAGCAGTACTTC
CAWSPRGGTGGTYEQYF
>NA|TRBJ1-3|TRBV10-3|many
TGTGCCATCAGGGCGGGGAATACTGGAAACACCATATATTTT
CAIRAGNTGNTIYF
>NA|TRBJ2-5|TRBV19|NA
TGTGCCAGTAGTATAAGAGGGTTGAAAGAGACCCAGTACTTC
CASSIRGLKETQYF
>TRBD2|TRBJ2-3|TRBV6-2/TRBV6-3|NA
TGTGCCAGCAGTTACCCCCCGGGGAGCGGGGGGGCCCCCGGCACAGATACGCAGTATTTT
CASSYPPGSGGAPGTDTQYF
>TRBD1|TRBJ2-5|TRBV27|NA
TGTGCCAGCAGTTTAAGTCTCTTAGGGGGCGGGCAAGAGACCCAGTACTTC
CASSLSLLGGGQETQYF
>NA|TRBJ1-2|TRBV27|NA
TGTGCCAGCAGTTATTTCGCAGGGCTACGCTATGGCTACACCTTC
CASSYFAGLRYGYTF